A single sample gave rise to the 4 T cell receptor beta chains below, sequenced in a study of T cell responses to AZD1222 COVID-19 vaccine. Libraries were prepared by immunoSEQ multiplex PCR; TCRdb keeps only in-frame clonotypes and omits some of them. The sample comprises about 140,000 clones, roughly nine tenths of which are singletons, and roughly 7.6% rests with the top ten. The sequences come from peripheral blood, collected 28 days after the second dose of the MenACWY control vaccine. These receptors were obtained from an adult who received the MenACWY meningococcal vaccine as a control.

This clone was detected once. The chain links TRBV21-1 to TRBJ1-2. TRBV21-1 has pseudogene status. The CDR3 runs to 14 residues. In nucleotides, the CDR3 is TGTGCCAGCAGGCGGCAGGGGAGGGACTATGGCTACACCTTC. This codes for CASRRQGRDYGYTF.

The J gene is TRBJ2-5, the V gene TRBV25-1; TRBD2 matches 7 bases. V lost 3 bases, J lost 5 bases, and 3 bases stayed unmatched. Germline lookup yields CDR1 MGHDK and CDR2 SYGVNS. The CDR3 has 13 amino acids. The CDR3 DNA reads as TGTGCCAGCAGTGAGGGGGGGGACGAGACCCAGTACTTC. It codes for CASSEGGDETQYF.

The V and J genes are TRBV19 and TRBJ1-2, with a weak D call TRBD1 (6 bases). Trimming stripped 1 base from V and 4 bases from J, with 10 bases between. Germline CDR1 and CDR2: LNHDA and SQIVND (reference sequence). This CDR3 spans 14 amino acids. The CDR3 loop reads CASSIVPGAYGYTF. CDR3 bases: TGTGCCAGTAGTATAGTCCCAGGGGCCTATGGCTACACCTTC.

The chain joins TRBV28 to TRBJ2-7; maybe TRBD2 (6 bases). The CDR3 has 15 residues. In germline, CDR1 is MDHEN, CDR2 SYDVKM. With 7 bases removed from V and 0 bases from J, the gap between germline ends came to 16 bases. This CDR3 reads CASTRNGGNSYEQYF. The CDR3 DNA reads TGTGCCAGCACCCGCAACGGGGGAAACTCCTACGAGCAGTACTTC. Filled out from reference TRBV28 and TRBJ2-7, the complete variable domain reads DVKVTQSSRYLVKRTGEKVFLECVQDMDHENMFWYRQDPGLGLRLIYFSYDVKMKEKGDIPEGYSVSREKKERFSLILESASTNQTSMYLCASTRNGGNSYEQYFGPGTRLTVT.